This is a list of T cell receptor beta chains from one sample in a study of blood T cells in healthy people across ages. One entry per CDR3 protein, called by TCRdb with MiXCR from the 5' RACE reads. The data show approximately 800,000 distinct CDR3 sequences, 20% to 25% seen once. These data were also reused for a study on T cells of mothers and their children.

The sequenced sample consisted of blood. These receptors all stem from a boy aged 10-17 years in good health. Both conserved end residues are part of each CDR3. A D gene is named only where the DNA matches it firmly. The size of a clone is reported for some rows only, either as once, few or many, or as a class for expanded clones.

few NA TRBJ2-5 TRBV7-2 TGTGCCAGCAGCCCAAACAGACAGGCCAGGGAGACCCAGTACTTC CASSPNRQARETQYF
few NA TRBJ2-2 TRBV20-1 TGCAGTGCTAAGTTTGGCGGGGTAAAGGACACCGGGGAGCTGTTTTTT CSAKFGGVKDTGELFF
once TRBD1 TRBJ2-5 TRBV12-3/TRBV12-4 TGTGCCAGCAGTTTAGTCGCTACTCTGACAGGGGGAAAGACCCAGTACTTC CASSLVATLTGGKTQYF
NA NA TRBJ1-1 TRBV7-3 TGTGCCAGCAGTCCGGCTGGGGGGAGCACTGAAGCTTTCTTT CASSPAGGSTEAFF
NA NA TRBJ1-1 TRBV18 TGTGCCAGCTCACCTAACCGGGCCAGGGGAACTGAAGCTTTCTTT CASSPNRARGTEAFF
NA TRBD1 TRBJ2-3 TRBV7-3 TGTGCCAGCAGCCGGGACAGGGGGGGAGATACGCAGTATTTT CASSRDRGGDTQYF
NA TRBD2 TRBJ2-5 TRBV6-1 TGTGCCAGCAGTGAAGCCCTAGCGGGAGCGGAGACCCAGTACTTC CASSEALAGAETQYF
few NA TRBJ2-4 TRBV11-2 TGTGCCAGCAGCAACAGGGCTTTGAAAAACATTCAGTACTTC CASSNRALKNIQYF
few NA TRBJ2-7 TRBV13 TGTGCCAGTAGCTCCGGGACTTATGCCGGCGAGCAGTACTTC CASSSGTYAGEQYF
few NA TRBJ2-1 TRBV7-2 TGTGCCAGCAGCTTAGACAAGGGGCCGAGTGAGCAGTTCTTC CASSLDKGPSEQFF
NA NA TRBJ2-7 TRBV9 TGTGCCAGCAGCGTAGTAGGGGACTCCTACGAGCAGTACTTC CASSVVGDSYEQYF
NA NA TRBJ1-2 TRBV15 TGTGCCACCAGCAGAGATGGCCCCGCGGGAGGAGGCTACACCTTC CATSRDGPAGGGYTF
NA TRBD2 TRBJ2-2 TRBV28 TGTGCCAGCAGTTCGGGCACGGGAGGAAGGGAGGCCGGGGAGCTGTTTTTT CASSSGTGGREAGELFF
few NA TRBJ1-2 TRBV9 TGTGCCAGCAGCCCGCCGGCAGGGGACTACTATGGCTACACCTTC CASSPPAGDYYGYTF
NA TRBD1 TRBJ2-7 TRBV12-3/TRBV12-4 TGTGCCAGCAGCCCGGGACAGCACAAATATTACTACGAGCAGTACTTC CASSPGQHKYYYEQYF
NA TRBD1 TRBJ2-7 TRBV28 TGTGCCAGCAGTTCTCCGGGACAGGGGGGACCCGAGCAGTACTTC CASSSPGQGGPEQYF
NA NA TRBJ1-5 TRBV15 TGTGCCACCAGCAGAGGGGACGCAGATCAGCCCCAGCATTTT CATSRGDADQPQHF
NA NA TRBJ2-3 TRBV4-3 TGCGCCAGCAGCCTTCGAGACAGAAGTTATCTAGATACGCAGTATTTT CASSLRDRSYLDTQYF
few TRBD2 TRBJ2-5 TRBV7-2 TGTGCCAGCAGGCAGAGCGGGGGTCATCAAGAGACCCAGTACTTC CASRQSGGHQETQYF
few NA TRBJ1-2 TRBV28 TGTGCCAGCAGTTTGGCCCGACGGGACTATGGCTACACCTTC CASSLARRDYGYTF
few NA TRBJ1-1 TRBV5-4 TGTGCCAGCAGCTTGGGTAGTGGTCGGTTAGGACCTTCGAACACTGAAGCTTTCTTT CASSLGSGRLGPSNTEAFF
NA NA TRBJ2-1 TRBV24-1 TGTGCCACCGGAGAAGATAGCTCCTACAATGAGCAGTTCTTC CATGEDSSYNEQFF
few TRBD2 TRBJ2-1 TRBV27 TGTGCCAGCAGTAGAGCGGGAGCGAAATACAATGAGCAGTTCTTC CASSRAGAKYNEQFF
few TRBD2 TRBJ2-5 TRBV12-3/TRBV12-4 TGTGCCAGCAGTTCCCTCATAGCGGGGGGGCTTAAAGAGACCCAGTACTTC CASSSLIAGGLKETQYF
NA NA TRBJ2-5 TRBV4-3 TGCGCCAGCAGCCAAGGGGCCGGGTTGAGGGAGACCCAGTACTTC CASSQGAGLRETQYF
NA TRBD2 TRBJ2-7 TRBV7-2 TGTGCCGGCAGCTCAGGCCTAGCGGCTAGCTCCTACGAGCAGTACTTC CAGSSGLAASSYEQYF
few NA TRBJ2-3 TRBV28 TGTGCCAGCAGGGTACTCACAGGGTCAGATACGCAGTATTTT CASRVLTGSDTQYF
many NA TRBJ2-1 TRBV7-9 TGTGCCAGCAGCCGAAGCGGTTACAATGAGCAGTTCTTC CASSRSGYNEQFF
few NA TRBJ2-5 TRBV14 TGTGCCAGCAGCCAAGATGCGGGCATAGAGACCCAGTACTTC CASSQDAGIETQYF
few NA TRBJ2-1 TRBV6-1 TGTGCCAGCAGTGAAATAGGCGGAGGCGGGAATGAGCAGTTCTTC CASSEIGGGGNEQFF
few TRBD1 TRBJ2-7 TRBV6-1 TGTGCCAGCAGTGAAGGAGGGGGCCTCTCCTACGAGCAGTACTTC CASSEGGGLSYEQYF
NA TRBD1 TRBJ2-3 TRBV5-1 TGCGCCAGCAACTACAACGACGACAGGGTATTAAAGGCAGATACGCAGTATTTT CASNYNDDRVLKADTQYF
few NA TRBJ2-5 TRBV7-9 TGTGCCAGCAGCTTAGGCTTTCCCGGCCAAGAGACCCAGTACTTC CASSLGFPGQETQYF
NA NA TRBJ1-2 TRBV27 TGTGCCAGCAGTTTAAAGGGATTCGAGGGGTATGGCTACACCTTC CASSLKGFEGYGYTF
NA TRBD2 TRBJ2-1 TRBV6-1 TGTGCCAGCGCCCGCGGGGGGAATGAGCAGTTCTTC CASARGGNEQFF
NA NA TRBJ2-5 TRBV7-2 TGTGCCAGCAGCGACAGAGGGGCCCAGTACTTC CASSDRGAQYF
NA NA TRBJ2-1 TRBV6-2/TRBV6-3 TGTGCCACCGGACTGGACTCCTACAATGAGCAGTTCTTC CATGLDSYNEQFF
few NA TRBJ2-7 TRBV20-1 TGCAGTGCTAGGCCTCAGGGGCAAGACTACGAGCAGTACTTC CSARPQGQDYEQYF
NA NA TRBJ2-7 TRBV4-3 TGCGCCAGCAGCCCCACGCTCCCGACAGTGAGAACCTACGAGCAGTACTTC CASSPTLPTVRTYEQYF
many NA TRBJ2-3 TRBV18 TGTGCCAGCTCACTCGATCCGGGAGATACGCAGTATTTT CASSLDPGDTQYF
NA TRBD2 TRBJ2-1 TRBV29-1 TGCAGCGGTAGCGGGGATTCCTACAATGAGCAGTTCTTC CSGSGDSYNEQFF